The rows below give T cell receptor beta chains drawn from one sample of a study of shared clonotypes between healthy human individuals. Measured with immunoSEQ multiplex PCR; TCRdb has only the in-frame clones, and not every one. The data show some 2,500,000 clones, 93% seen once. The sample taken for sequencing was naive CD4+ T cells from PBMCs. These TCRs come from a man between 18 and 35 years old in good health. Some clones in this sample may be carry-over from other donors' samples. CDR3s include the opening cysteine and the closing phenylalanine or tryptophan. D genes are given only for firm matches. Size values are once, few and many counts, or a class for expanded clones, and some rows have none.

v_gene	d_gene	abundance	j_gene	len	CDR3nt	CDR3aa
TRBV6-5	-	-	TRBJ2-1	13	TGTGCCAGCAGTGCCCTTACTAGCCGATTAGCGTTCTTC	CASSALTSRLAFF
TRBV5-1	TRBD2	-	TRBJ2-5	15	TGCGCCAGCAGCACGGGACTAGCGATCCAAGAGACCCAGTACTTC	CASSTGLAIQETQYF
TRBV18	TRBD2	-	TRBJ2-3	17	TGTGCCAGCTCACCACCGGGTTTAGCGGGGCTCACAGATACGCAGTATTTT	CASSPPGLAGLTDTQYF
TRBV6-1	-	-	TRBJ1-4	15	TGTGCCAGCAGTGAAGCGGCTCGGGCCGGAGAAAAACTGTTTTTT	CASSEAARAGEKLFF
TRBV6-1	TRBD2	-	TRBJ2-7	14	TGTGCCAGCAGTGGTAGCGGGGGGTTAGGGGAGCAGTACTTC	CASSGSGGLGEQYF
TRBV7-2	-	-	TRBJ1-1	15	TGTGCCAGCAGCAAACGCGGGGTTACCTACACTGAAGCTTTCTTT	CASSKRGVTYTEAFF
TRBV9	TRBD1	-	TRBJ1-5	16	TGTGCCAGCAGCGTAGGGGCAGGGGGTCTTAATCAGCCCCAGCATTTT	CASSVGAGGLNQPQHF
TRBV2	-	-	TRBJ1-2	16	TGTGCCAGCAGTCAGACCCCGGGCAGGGTAAACTATGGCTACACCTTC	CASSQTPGRVNYGYTF
TRBV9	-	few	TRBJ1-4	15	TGTGCCAGCAGCGTAGGGACCCAACGTGGTGAAAAACTGTTTTTT	CASSVGTQRGEKLFF
TRBV5-6	TRBD1	-	TRBJ1-5	16	TGTGCCAGCAGCTTGGCAGGGGGACTGAGCAATCAGCCCCAGCATTTT	CASSLAGGLSNQPQHF
TRBV5-1	-	-	TRBJ2-1	15	TGCGCCAGCAGCTTGGTGGGTTCTAGGTACAATGAGCAGTTCTTC	CASSLVGSRYNEQFF
TRBV14	-	-	TRBJ2-7	19	TGTGCCAGCAGCCAAGATCCCGCACAGGGGCGGGAGACTACTTACGAGCAGTACTTC	CASSQDPAQGRETTYEQYF
TRBV6-1	-	-	TRBJ2-1	13	TGTGCCAGCAGTTCTGGAACACGGGATGAGCAGTTCTTC	CASSSGTRDEQFF
TRBV11-2	-	-	TRBJ1-1	13	TGTGCCAGCAGCCGGGGACAGAACACTGAAGCTTTCTTT	CASSRGQNTEAFF
TRBV7-3	TRBD1	once	TRBJ2-2	16	TGTGCCAGCAGCTTAATTCTGACAGGGGGACACGGGGAGCTGTTTTTT	CASSLILTGGHGELFF
TRBV18	TRBD1	-	TRBJ1-5	16	TGTGCCAGCTCACCGACTCGGACAGGGACAGATCAGCCCCAGCATTTT	CASSPTRTGTDQPQHF
TRBV30	TRBD1	-	TRBJ2-1	11	TGTGCCTGGAGCCCCGGGACAGGAAAGTTCTTC	CAWSPGTGKFF
TRBV6-5	TRBD2	once	TRBJ2-7	14	TGTGCCAGCAGTTATAGCGGGACCTCCTACGAGCAGTACTTC	CASSYSGTSYEQYF
TRBV5-1	TRBD1	-	TRBJ2-7	15	TGCGCCAGCAGCCGAATAGGGACAGGGAATAACGAGCAGTACTTC	CASSRIGTGNNEQYF
TRBV21-1	-	-	TRBJ2-7	11	TGTGCCCCAGGGGAGGCCTACGAGCAGTACTTC	CAPGEAYEQYF
TRBV5-1	TRBD2	-	TRBJ2-7	19	TGCGCCGTACAGACAGTCTGGACTAGCGGGATACAAGTCTTCTACGAGCAGTACTTC	CAVQTVWTSGIQVFYEQYF
TRBV5-1	-	-	TRBJ2-3	15	TGCGCCAGCAGCTTCGTAATAGGTGGGACAGATACGCAGTATTTT	CASSFVIGGTDTQYF
TRBV5-1	-	-	TRBJ2-5	14	TGCGCCAGCAGCTCCACAGGGAAGGGGGAGACCCAGTACTTC	CASSSTGKGETQYF
TRBV6-1	-	-	TRBJ2-5	15	TGTGCCAGCGGTAGTAGGCAGTCGGTGTGGGAGACCCAGTACTTC	CASGSRQSVWETQYF
TRBV5-1	TRBD1	-	TRBJ2-7	14	TGCGCCAGCAGCCCGGAAGGACAGGGTTACGAGCAGTACTTC	CASSPEGQGYEQYF
TRBV6-4	TRBD2	once	TRBJ2-7	15	TGTGCCAGCAGTGACCTAGCGGGAGCCGAATACGAGCAGTACTTC	CASSDLAGAEYEQYF
TRBV18	-	-	TRBJ2-7	13	TGTGCCAGCTCACCAAGGGGGGTTCACGAGCAGTACTTC	CASSPRGVHEQYF
TRBV5-1	-	-	TRBJ2-3	15	TGCGCCAGCAGCTTGGGCGCAGGGCTGGTAGATACGCAGTATTTT	CASSLGAGLVDTQYF
TRBV5-4	-	-	TRBJ1-2	13	TGTGCCAGCAGTAAGGGAGGGGCTTTGGGCTACACCTTC	CASSKGGALGYTF
TRBV28	-	-	TRBJ2-1	15	TGTGCCAGCAGCTTGGGGGGAAGCTCCTACAATGAGCAGTTCTTC	CASSLGGSSYNEQFF
TRBV2	-	-	TRBJ2-3	13	TGTGCCAGCGACCGGGACCATGCGGATACGCAGTATTTT	CASDRDHADTQYF
TRBV7-9	TRBD1	-	TRBJ1-6	15	TGTGCCAGCAGCTTAACAGGGGACTCGAGTTCACCCCTCCACTTT	CASSLTGDSSSPLHF
TRBV6-1	-	-	TRBJ1-1	14	TGTGCCAGCAGGGCCCGGGGGGAGGGCACTGAAGCTTTCTTT	CASRARGEGTEAFF
TRBV18	-	-	TRBJ1-3	14	TGTGCCAGCTCCAGGGACGGCACCGGAAACACCATATATTTT	CASSRDGTGNTIYF
TRBV11-2	TRBD1	-	TRBJ2-7	15	TGTGCCAGCAGAACCTCCCGGACAGGAGCCTACGAGCAGTACTTC	CASRTSRTGAYEQYF
TRBV19	TRBD2	-	TRBJ2-1	18	TGTGCCACCTCCCCGAGAGTAGCGGGAGAAATTGGGGCAGGGGAGCAGTTCTTC	CATSPRVAGEIGAGEQFF
TRBV6-8	TRBD2	-	TRBJ2-1	17	TGTGCCAGCACCTCCTTGGGGCTAGCGGACGCCTACAATGAGCAGTTCTTC	CASTSLGLADAYNEQFF
TRBV5-1	-	-	TRBJ2-5	14	TGCGCCAGCACCCAGGCGGGGGCCCCAGAGACCCAGTACTTC	CASTQAGAPETQYF
TRBV18	-	-	TRBJ2-3	12	TGTGCCAGCTCACCACGGGACGCCACGCAGTATTTT	CASSPRDATQYF
TRBV18	-	-	TRBJ2-1	15	TGTGCCAGCTCATCCCAGCGGAGCTCCTACAATGAGCAGTTCTTC	CASSSQRSSYNEQFF
TRBV6-1	-	-	TRBJ2-1	14	TGTGCCAGCGAGCGATCTTCCCCGGGGAATGAGCAGTTCTTC	CASERSSPGNEQFF
TRBV29-1	-	-	TRBJ1-5	12	TGCAGCGTACAGGCAGACAATCAGCCCCAGCATTTT	CSVQADNQPQHF
TRBV6-5	-	-	TRBJ1-2	11	TGTGCCAGCACCAACGGGGGGGGCTACACCTTC	CASTNGGGYTF
TRBV2	-	-	TRBJ2-1	15	TGTGCCAGCAGTGAACTGGCGGGGACGTACAATGAGCAGTTCTTC	CASSELAGTYNEQFF
TRBV7-3	TRBD1	-	TRBJ2-1	15	TGTGCCAGCAGCACCACAGGGGCGCCCTACAATGAGCAGTTCTTC	CASSTTGAPYNEQFF
TRBV28	-	-	TRBJ2-1	15	TGTGCCAGCAAACCCGGTGTAGCCCGTTTGAATGAGCAGTTCTTC	CASKPGVARLNEQFF
TRBV28	-	-	TRBJ2-3	16	TGTGCCAGCAATCAAAGGGGAGTAGGACGGACAGATACGCAGTATTTT	CASNQRGVGRTDTQYF
TRBV19	-	-	TRBJ1-5	13	TGTGCCAGTAGTTACAGGGCCGTTCAGCCCCAGCATTTT	CASSYRAVQPQHF
TRBV7-2	-	-	TRBJ2-2	15	TGTGCCAGCAGCTTAACGGGTCTGGGCACCGGGGAGCTGTTTTTT	CASSLTGLGTGELFF
TRBV29-1	-	-	TRBJ2-5	12	TGCAGCGTTTACAGGACGGAAGAGACCCAGTACTTC	CSVYRTEETQYF
TRBV27	-	-	TRBJ2-7	14	TGTGCCAGCAGTTCCCCGGACAGTTATTACGAGCAGTACTTC	CASSSPDSYYEQYF
TRBV5-1	-	-	TRBJ2-7	16	TGCGCCAGCAGCCGCCAGGGAAAAGGAAGCTCCTACGAGCAGTACTTC	CASSRQGKGSSYEQYF
TRBV27	TRBD2	-	TRBJ2-4	16	TGTGCCAGCAGTTCGACTAGCGGGGGTGCTTTAAACATTCAGTACTTC	CASSSTSGGALNIQYF
TRBV27	TRBD1	-	TRBJ1-2	14	TGTGCCAGCAGGGGGACAGGGGCTAACTATGGCTACACCTTC	CASRGTGANYGYTF
TRBV9	-	-	TRBJ2-1	15	TGTGCCAGCAGCGTAGATGGGGCCCCTCGGGTTGAGCAGTTCTTC	CASSVDGAPRVEQFF
TRBV6-1	TRBD2	-	TRBJ2-1	15	TGTGCCAGCACCGTGACTAGCGGGAACAACAATGAGCAGTTCTTC	CASTVTSGNNNEQFF
TRBV27	-	-	TRBJ2-1	17	TGTGCCAGCAGTTTTCGGAGGAGAAGGGACCAATACAATGAGCAGTTCTTC	CASSFRRRRDQYNEQFF
TRBV5-4	-	-	TRBJ1-5	14	TGTGCCAGCAGGGTCTGGGGTCAGAATCAGCCCCAGCATTTT	CASRVWGQNQPQHF